This passage covers 10 T cell receptor beta chains from one sample sequenced in a study of PD-L1 blockade in urothelial cancer. Only in-frame clones appear in the TCRdb table, and some are missing; sequencing was by immunoSEQ multiplex PCR. Counted here are some 39,000 clones, 70% to 90% occurring once; the ten biggest clones make up roughly 2.7%. The time point is: peripheral blood 6 weeks after treatment start. The sequencing here drew on PBMCs, taken around atezolizumab (anti-PD-L1) treatment. The origin of the receptors is a man between 70 and 80 years old with urothelial cancer.

The chain is built from TRBV5-4 and TRBJ1-2; perhaps TRBD1 as D (5 bases). The ends were cut back, 0 bases at V and 8 bases at J, with 14 bases in the middle. The CDR3 is made up of 14 amino acids. From germline, CDR1 is SGHNT and CDR2 YYREEE (reference sequence). The CDR3 protein is CASSLDPGMIGYTF. CDR3 DNA sequence: TGTGCCAGCAGCTTGGATCCAGGGATGATCGGCTACACCTTC.

The V gene is TRBV5-1, the J gene TRBJ2-1, with TRBD2 identical over 11 bases. CDR3 length: 16 amino acids. Trimming removed 0 bases from V and 6 bases from J; junction bases left unmatched: 5. Germline assignment: CDR1 SGHRS and CDR2 YFSETQ. CDR3 DNA sequence: TGCGCCAGCAGCTTGGAGGGGGGGACTAGCGGCAATGAGCAGTTCTTC. Protein sequence: CASSLEGGTSGNEQFF. Filled out from reference TRBV5-1 and TRBJ2-1, the complete variable domain reads KAGVTQTPRYLIKTRGQQVTLSCSPISGHRSVSWYQQTPGQGLQFLFEYFSETQRNKGNFPGRFSGRQFSNSRSEMNVSTLELGDSALYLCASSLEGGTSGNEQFFGPGTRLTVL.

The chain joins TRBV2 to TRBJ2-1; possibly TRBD2 for D (6 bases). This CDR3 is built from 15 residues. Trimming took 2 bases from V and 1 from J, leaving 9 bases between them. Germline V gene data show CDR1 as SNHLY and CDR2 as FYNNEI. This CDR3 is CASSETGVSYNEQFF. For the CDR3, the DNA is TGTGCCAGCAGTGAAACGGGAGTATCCTACAATGAGCAGTTCTTC.

This chain connects TRBV30 to TRBJ2-1; TRBD2 matches 7 bases. Germline V gives CDR1 GTSNPN, CDR2 SVGIG (reference sequence). This CDR3 is built from 12 residues. Germline trimming cut 5 bases from V and 6 bases from J; bases unmatched to any gene: 4. The CDR3 loop reads CAWERETNEQFF. The CDR3 region has the DNA TGTGCCTGGGAGCGGGAAACCAATGAGCAGTTCTTC.

V and J are TRBV5-1 and TRBJ2-5, with D perhaps matching TRBD2 (6 bases). CDR3 length: 15 amino acids. Germline V lookup: CDR1 SGHRS, CDR2 YFSETQ. V was shortened by 0 bases and J by 4 bases, with 13 bases between the two germline ends. In DNA, the CDR3 is TGCGCCAGCAGCTTGGTGGGTGAAGCGGGAGAGACCCAGTACTTC. Amino acids: CASSLVGEAGETQYF.

V usage is TRBV6-5 and J usage is TRBJ2-1; TRBD2 matches 10 bases. The CDR3 has 16 residues. V lost 4 bases, J lost 7 bases, and 10 bases stayed unmatched. In germline, CDR1 is MNHEY, CDR2 SVGAGI. CDR3 loop: CASSWSIAGGRNEQFF. CDR3 in DNA: TGTGCCAGCAGTTGGAGTATAGCGGGAGGTAGGAATGAGCAGTTCTTC.

The genes are TRBV6-1 and TRBJ2-3; 10 nucleotides line up with TRBD2. Per the germline V gene, CDR1 is MNHNS and CDR2 is SASEGT. V shed 5 bases and J 1 base; nucleotides not matched to a gene: 3. This CDR3 has 15 residues. CDR3 loop: CASSQREGGTDTQYF. For the CDR3, the DNA is TGTGCCAGCAGTCAGCGGGAGGGAGGCACAGATACGCAGTATTTT.

The CDR3 bases are TGTGCCAGCAGCCAGACAGGGCGCTATAAGCAAGAAAAACTGTTTTTT. Translated: CASSQTGRYKQEKLFF. V gene TRBV14 combines with J gene TRBJ1-4; TRBD1 agrees at 7 bases. Germline CDR1 is SGHDN and CDR2 is FVKESK. The length of the CDR3 is 16 residues. The ends lost 3 bases at V and 8 bases at J; junction bases unmatched: 12.

The V call is TRBV10-3, the J call TRBJ2-1; D is ambiguous. Germline values: CDR1 ENHRY, CDR2 SYGVKD. V was cut by 1 base and J by 8 bases, with 9 bases left in between. The CDR3 covers 13 residues. The CDR3 DNA reads as TGTGCCATCAGTGAGTTATCCGTTGATGAGCAGTTCTTC. Residues: CAISELSVDEQFF.

This clone occurred once. The V and J genes are TRBV10-2 and TRBJ2-3, with TRBD1 as a possible D gene (6 bases). The germline CDR1 and CDR2 sequences are WSHSY and SAAADI. CDR3 length equals 13 residues. V was pared by 7 bases and J by 1 base, with 9 bases between. The CDR3 spells CASKRQGTDTQYF. CDR3 DNA: TGCGCCAGCAAAAGACAGGGCACAGATACGCAGTATTTT.